The 13 T cell receptor beta chains listed next were all sequenced from one sample in a study of blood T cell repertoires in COVID-19 (dated by TCRdb to about 2020). The method was the immunoSEQ multiplex PCR assay. TCRdb took over this immuneACCESS table, retaining in-frame rearrangements with V and J assigned. Such tables are incomplete; in checked studies, under half of the missing clones stem from an unresolved V gene, and the remainder is unexplained. Here the sample has 120,000 or so clones; approximately 84% occur a single time. The ten top clones hold under 2.5% of the sample. Sequences were obtained from peripheral blood. The source of these receptors is a man aged 65-85 years with acute or convalescent COVID-19.

This sequence joins TRBV10-2 and TRBJ2-1; the D is unclear. Germline V gene data show CDR1 as WSHSY and CDR2 as SAAADI. CDR3 length equals 14 residues. The V end was cut by 6 bases, the J end by 5 bases, with 14 bases between. The CDR3 DNA follows: TGCGCCAGCAGGTCATCTACGGGTAACAATGAGCAGTTCTTC. As protein: CASRSSTGNNEQFF.

The V and J genes are TRBV6-6 and TRBJ1-2, with unresolved D. Germline V gives CDR1 MNHNY, CDR2 SVGAGI (reference sequence). V lost 6 bases and J 3 bases, leaving 17 bases between the germline ends. The CDR3 length is 15 residues. CDR3 loop: CASRGERGVDYGYTF. In DNA form, the CDR3 reads TGTGCCAGCAGGGGAGAGAGAGGAGTGGACTATGGCTACACCTTC.

This clone has a single count. This chain links TRBV7-9 with TRBJ2-7; TRBD1 matches at 11 bases. CDR3 length equals 14 residues. V gave up 4 bases and J gave up 4 bases; unmatched junction bases: 3. In germline, CDR1 is SEHNR, CDR2 FQNEAQ (reference sequence). The CDR3 DNA sequence: TGTGCCAGCAGCTGGACAGGGGGCGCGTACGAGCAGTACTTC. Encoded protein: CASSWTGGAYEQYF.

This rearrangement joins TRBV5-1 to TRBJ1-2, with TRBD1 matching over 9 bases. The junction had 6 bases not matched to a gene; V was cut back by 1 base and J by 5 bases. This CDR3 has 15 residues. Germline CDR1 reads SGHRS; CDR2 reads YFSETQ. This chain's CDR3 is CASSLRQGGGYGYTF. DNA of the CDR3: TGCGCCAGCAGCTTGCGACAGGGGGGAGGGTATGGCTACACCTTC.

The V call is TRBV6-1, the J call TRBJ1-2, with a possible D match to TRBD1 (6 bases). This CDR3 is 15 amino acids long. Germline V gives CDR1 MNHNS, CDR2 SASEGT. With 2 bases removed from V and 2 bases from J, the gap between germline ends came to 12 bases. The CDR3 DNA reads TGTGCCAGCAGTGAACCGGACAGATTGAACTATGGCTACACCTTC. Translation gives CASSEPDRLNYGYTF.

The V gene is TRBV5-4, the J gene TRBJ1-1; perhaps TRBD1 as D (6 bases). With 0 bases removed from V and 5 bases from J, the gap between germline ends came to 11 bases. Germline V gene sequence: CDR1 SGHNT, CDR2 YYREEE (reference sequence). The length of the CDR3 is 14 residues. The CDR3 protein is CASSLGAGVTEAFF. The DNA for the CDR3 is TGTGCCAGCAGCTTGGGGGCAGGGGTGACTGAAGCTTTCTTT.

The V gene is TRBV6-5, the J gene TRBJ1-6; TRBD1 might be the D (5 bases). Germline CDR1 MNHEY, CDR2 SVGAGI. Deletions cut 4 bases from V and 10 bases from J, with 11 bases between. The CDR3 extends over 13 amino acids. The CDR3 here is CASSSTGDSPLHF. DNA of the CDR3: TGTGCCAGCAGTTCCACAGGAGACTCACCCCTCCACTTT.

The chain has TRBV6-5 and TRBJ2-7; possibly TRBD1 for D (5 bases). V gave up 2 bases and J gave up 3 bases, with 14 bases separating them. The CDR3 contains 15 residues. Germline CDR1 is MNHEY and CDR2 is SVGAGI. Here the CDR3 DNA reads TGTGCCAGCAGTTACGCCCCAGGGTTCGACTACGAGCAGTACTTC. Its translation: CASSYAPGFDYEQYF.

The V call is TRBV5-6, the J call TRBJ1-4; possibly TRBD1 for D (5 bases). Trimming took 0 bases from V and 6 from J, leaving 12 bases between them. Germline V lookup: CDR1 SGHDT, CDR2 YYEEEE. This CDR3 has 15 residues. The CDR3 sequence: CASSLVSGGYEKLFF. CDR3 sequence (DNA): TGTGCCAGCAGCTTGGTGTCGGGGGGTTATGAAAAACTGTTTTTT.

The chain couples TRBV11-2 to TRBJ1-4, with 9 bases lining up with TRBD1. V was clipped by 4 bases and J by 8 bases; unmatched bases: 5. Germline CDR1 SGHAT, CDR2 FQNNGV. This CDR3 is built from 14 residues. The CDR3 DNA follows: TGTGCCAGCAGCTCCCGGGACAGGGTCGAAAAACTGTTTTTT. Its translation: CASSSRDRVEKLFF.

The rearrangement uses TRBV19 and TRBJ1-3, with 10 bases fitting TRBD1. Germline V gene data show CDR1 as LNHDA and CDR2 as SQIVND (reference sequence). The CDR3 spans 18 residues. V was pared by 7 bases and J by 4 bases, with 16 bases of the junction left unmatched. CDR3 sequence: CASTKVSRQGAYGNTIYF. The CDR3 nucleotides are TGTGCCAGTACCAAGGTATCTCGACAGGGGGCATACGGAAACACCATATATTTT.

The chain combines TRBV18 with TRBJ1-5; no firm D call. The length of the CDR3 is 17 residues. Looked up from germline, CDR1 is KGHSH and CDR2 is LQKENI. V was cut by 3 bases and J by 5 bases, with 20 bases left in between. The CDR3 here is CASSPKTGSLGHQPQHF. As DNA, the CDR3 is TGTGCCAGCTCACCGAAGACCGGGTCCTTAGGCCATCAGCCCCAGCATTTT.

The CDR3 DNA is TGTGCCAGCTCACTCGGACAGAAGGACGGCTACACCTTC. This translates into CASSLGQKDGYTF. The V and J genes are TRBV18 and TRBJ1-2; a possible D gene is TRBD1 (6 bases). The V end lost 4 bases, the J end lost 8 bases, and 14 bases lay between the germline ends. This CDR3 contains 13 residues. The germline V gene encodes CDR1 KGHSH and CDR2 LQKENI.